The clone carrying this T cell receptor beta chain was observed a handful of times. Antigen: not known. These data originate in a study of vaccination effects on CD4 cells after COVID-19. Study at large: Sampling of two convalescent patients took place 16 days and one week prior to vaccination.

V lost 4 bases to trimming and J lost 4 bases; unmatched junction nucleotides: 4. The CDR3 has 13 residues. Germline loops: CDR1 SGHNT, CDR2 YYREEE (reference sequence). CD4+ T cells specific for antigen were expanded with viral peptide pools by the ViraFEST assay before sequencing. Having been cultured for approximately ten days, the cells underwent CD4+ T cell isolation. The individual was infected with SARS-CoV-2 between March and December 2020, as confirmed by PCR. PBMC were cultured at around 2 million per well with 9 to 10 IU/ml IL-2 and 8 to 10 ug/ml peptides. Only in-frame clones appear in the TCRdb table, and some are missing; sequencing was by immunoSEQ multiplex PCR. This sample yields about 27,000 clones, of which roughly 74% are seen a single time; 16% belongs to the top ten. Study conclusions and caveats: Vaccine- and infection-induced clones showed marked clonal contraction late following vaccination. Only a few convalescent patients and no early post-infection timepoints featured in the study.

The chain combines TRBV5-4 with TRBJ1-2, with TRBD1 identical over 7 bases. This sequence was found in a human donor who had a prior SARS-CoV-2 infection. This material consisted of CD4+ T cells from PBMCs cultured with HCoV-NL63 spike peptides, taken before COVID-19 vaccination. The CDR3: CASSPDRFYGYTF. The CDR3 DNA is TGTGCCAGCAGCCCGGACAGGTTCTATGGCTACACCTTC.